This T cell receptor (beta chain) comes out of a study of cytomegalovirus exposure and HLA in healthy donors. V lost 5 bases and J 12 bases, leaving 14 bases between the germline ends. CDR3 length equals 11 residues. Germline V gene lookup returns CDR1 DFQATT and CDR2 SNEGSKA (reference sequence). The PCR used 60 Vbeta and 13 Jbeta primers. Assay used: immunoSEQ multiplex PCR; TCRdb lists only in-frame clones, some missing. Of more than 150,000 clones in the sample, roughly 83% were seen once. The sequenced sample was PBMCs. The chain is built from TRBV20-1 and TRBJ2-1; D unclear. The sequence was obtained from a boy aged 10-17 years in good health and CMV-seronegative. Here the CDR3 reads CSAYSLLGQFF. CDR3 DNA sequence: TGCAGTGCTTACAGCCTCCTTGGGCAGTTCTTC.